This TCR beta chain was captured in a study of CD8 T cells in ankylosing spondylitis. Study-wide findings and caveats: Eight highly homologous variants formed a TCR beta motif that appeared characteristic of ankylosing spondylitis blood. Prior literature has documented some motif variants in synovial fluid and blood from reactive arthritis. Researchers report that disease-linked clones proved CD8+ and relatively rare in peripheral blood.

Library preparation for TCR beta used quantitative 5'-RACE with molecular barcodes. TCRdb re-derived calls from the 5' RACE reads in MiXCR, one entry per CDR3 protein. This sample has a few hundred thousand distinct CDR3 sequences; under 25% occur once, and the top ten carry around 17%. Trimming left V 4 bases short and J 0 bases short, with 12 bases between. This CDR3 has 15 amino acids. Germline CDR1 KGHDR, CDR2 SFDVKD. On this clonotype: Antigen unknown.

Input material: blood, either unsorted or a sorted T cell fraction (not recorded which). The chain is built from TRBV24-1 and TRBJ2-7; a weak D match, TRBD2 (6 bases). The sequence came from a male donor with ankylosing spondylitis. Written as DNA, the CDR3 is TGTGCCACCAGTGACGGGGCGGGGAGCTCCTACGAGCAGTACTTC. It is translated as CATSDGAGSSYEQYF.